The 22 T cell receptor beta chains below all came from one sample that was sequenced in a study of blood T cell repertoires in COVID-19. Generated by immunoSEQ multiplex PCR, the TCRdb table keeps only in-frame clones and is missing some. The sample carries about 100,000 clones, 85% to 90% recorded once. Sequenced material: peripheral blood. These receptors all come from a human donor in a cohort sampled during active COVID-19.

J is TRBJ1-1 and V is TRBV6-5; D not resolved. From germline, CDR1 is MNHEY and CDR2 SVGAGI. The CDR3 runs 12 residues. CDR3 sequence reads: CASGDMNTEAFF. The DNA for the CDR3 is TGTGCTTCCGGCGACATGAACACTGAAGCTTTCTTT.

This sequence joins TRBV10-1 and TRBJ2-4; 8 nucleotides line up with TRBD1. The V gene's germline CDR1 is WNHNN and CDR2 SYGVQD (reference sequence). V was clipped by 9 bases and J by 3 bases; unmatched bases: 7. The CDR3 consists of 14 residues. The CDR3 loop reads CARPKQGDKNIQYF. The DNA for the CDR3 is TGCGCCAGACCGAAACAGGGGGACAAAAACATTCAGTACTTC.

This clone was seen more than once but under ten times. This chain joins TRBV7-2 and TRBJ1-1, with 7 positions matching TRBD1. The germline CDR1 and CDR2 sequences are SGHTA and FQGNSA. The CDR3 length is 14 residues. The trim removed 6 bases at V and 0 bases at J, leaving 4 bases unmatched. The CDR3 spells CASRADRMNTEAFF. CDR3 DNA: TGTGCCAGCAGGGCGGACAGGATGAACACTGAAGCTTTCTTT.

V is TRBV5-1 and J is TRBJ2-5; D is unresolved. V was clipped by 3 bases and J by 2 bases, with 11 bases between them. CDR1 and CDR2 from the germline V gene are SGHRS and YFSETQ. The CDR3 spans 14 residues. The CDR3 DNA reads TGCGCCAGCAGCTCCGACTTGTCTCAAGAGACCCAGTACTTC. Its translation: CASSSDLSQETQYF.

The chain is built from TRBV5-1 and TRBJ2-1; 7 positions agree with TRBD2. In germline, CDR1 is SGHRS, CDR2 YFSETQ. The CDR3 consists of 14 residues. The V segment lost 4 bases and the J segment 3 bases; nucleotides outside the gene matches: 4. The CDR3 coding sequence is TGCGCCAGCAGCCTGACTAGCAGCTACAATGAGCAGTTCTTC. As protein: CASSLTSSYNEQFF.

The rearrangement links TRBV28 to TRBJ2-7; 12 nucleotides agree with TRBD1. J was trimmed by 3 bases and V by 7 bases; bases with no gene match: 7. The germline gives CDR1 MDHEN, CDR2 SYDVKM. The CDR3 is 15 amino acids. The CDR3, as DNA: TGTGCCAGCACCCCCGGGACAGGGGGCTTCTACGAGCAGTACTTC. Amino acid sequence: CASTPGTGGFYEQYF.

This chain joins TRBV23-1 and TRBJ1-5; 7 positions agree with TRBD1. TRBV23-1 falls under the ORF class, with uncertain function. The CDR3 length is 17 residues. J gave up 0 bases and V 3 bases, and 8 bases lay outside the gene matches. This CDR3 reads CASSHRTGKYSNQPQHF. The CDR3 region has the DNA TGCGCCAGCAGTCATAGGACAGGAAAGTATAGCAATCAGCCCCAGCATTTT.

J is TRBJ2-1 and V is TRBV27; 7 bases fit TRBD1. With 5 bases clipped from V and 2 bases from J, the junction kept 6 bases outside the gene matches. This CDR3 region has 15 residues. CDR1 and CDR2 from the germline V gene are MNHEY and SMNVEV (reference sequence). DNA for the CDR3: TGTGCCAGCAGTCTACGGGACAGCACCTACAATGAGCAGTTCTTC. It is translated as CASSLRDSTYNEQFF.

The rearrangement uses TRBV7-9 and TRBJ2-1; D is uncertain. Germline CDR1 is SEHNR and CDR2 is FQNEAQ (reference sequence). The V gene lost 7 bases and the J gene lost 9 bases, with 10 bases spanning the gap. The CDR3 runs 11 residues. CDR3 region: CASTAGSEQFF. In nucleotides, the CDR3 is TGTGCCAGCACCGCTGGCAGTGAGCAGTTCTTC.

The sample holds one count of this clone. V gene TRBV5-1 combines with J gene TRBJ1-1; TRBD1 is a possible D gene (5 bases). Germline CDR1 SGHRS, CDR2 YFSETQ. This CDR3 has 16 amino acids. V lost 0 bases, J lost 1 base, and 13 bases lay in between. The chain's CDR3 is CASSLGQLTQNTEAFF. CDR3 coding DNA: TGCGCCAGCAGCTTGGGACAGCTAACACAGAACACTGAAGCTTTCTTT.

CDR3 residues: CASTGTGVYEQYF. In DNA form, the CDR3 reads TGTGCCAGCACCGGGACAGGGGTGTACGAGCAGTACTTC. The genes are TRBV6-5 and TRBJ2-7, with 10 nucleotides matching TRBD1. This CDR3 has 13 amino acids. The trim removed 7 bases at V and 4 bases at J, leaving 4 bases unmatched. CDR1 and CDR2 (germline): MNHEY, SVGAGI.

The chain couples TRBV10-3 to TRBJ2-7; tentative D call: TRBD1 (6 bases). Trimming left V 6 bases short and J 1 base short, with 19 bases between. This CDR3 is built from 16 residues. Germline V gene lookup returns CDR1 ENHRY and CDR2 SYGVKD. CDR3 in DNA: TGTGCCATCAGGGGAACAGGGCCAGGAATGTCCTACGAGCAGTACTTC. Translation gives CAIRGTGPGMSYEQYF.

The CDR3 sequence is CASSLTLVTAGNTIYF. CDR3 DNA: TGTGCCAGCAGCTTGACCCTAGTCACCGCTGGAAACACCATATATTTT. The chain carries TRBV11-2 and TRBJ1-3; no definite D call. Germline-derived CDR1 and CDR2 are SGHAT and FQNNGV. V was pared by 3 bases and J by 2 bases, with 14 bases between. The CDR3 length is 16 residues.

The chain carries TRBV14 and TRBJ2-3, with 9 nucleotides matching TRBD1. Looked up from germline, CDR1 is SGHDN and CDR2 is FVKESK. The CDR3 has 14 residues. The V gene end was trimmed by 4 bases and the J gene end by 2 bases; junction bases not matched to a gene: 1. CDR3: CASSRDRATDTQYF. The CDR3 DNA follows: TGTGCCAGCAGCCGGGACAGGGCCACAGATACGCAGTATTTT. The variable domain in full, completed from reference TRBV14 and TRBJ2-3, reads EAGVTQFPSHSVIEKGQTVTLRCDPISGHDNLYWYRRVMGKEIKFLLHFVKESKQDESGMPNNRFLAERTGGTYSTLKVQPAELEDSGVYFCASSRDRATDTQYFGPGTRLTVL.

This clone was detected only once. The chain carries TRBV5-1 and TRBJ2-7, with 7 bases that match TRBD1. The CDR3 loop spans 14 amino acids. Germline loops: CDR1 SGHRS, CDR2 YFSETQ. Losses at the gene ends were 0 bases for V and 2 bases for J; bases not matched to a gene: 2. In nucleotides, the CDR3 is TGCGCCAGCAGCTTGGAACAGGGGACCTACGAGCAGTACTTC. Protein product: CASSLEQGTYEQYF.

This sequence joins TRBV5-1 and TRBJ1-6, with TRBD1 matching over 7 bases. The CDR3 is 15 residues long. The ends lost 4 bases at V and 9 bases at J; junction bases unmatched: 10. Per germline, CDR1 SGHRS and CDR2 YFSETQ. CDR3 region: CASSLSGQNLSPLHF. The CDR3 nucleotides are TGCGCCAGCAGCCTATCGGGACAGAACCTTTCACCCCTCCACTTT.

V and J are TRBV7-6 and TRBJ1-1, with D unresolved. Trimming cost V 1 base and J 0 bases, with 6 bases left between them. The CDR3 is 14 amino acids. CDR1 and CDR2 (germline): SGHVS, FNYEAQ. In DNA, the CDR3 is TGTGCCAGCAGCTTAGTAAGCCTGAACACTGAAGCTTTCTTT. Its protein is CASSLVSLNTEAFF.

The chain combines TRBV5-1 with TRBJ1-2, with D maybe TRBD1 (6 bases). Germline CDR1 SGHRS, CDR2 YFSETQ. V was cut by 3 bases and J by 1 base, with 19 bases left in between. The CDR3 has 17 amino acids. CDR3 region: CASSSENRTAFNYGYTF. DNA for the CDR3: TGCGCCAGCAGCTCCGAGAATCGGACAGCTTTTAACTATGGCTACACCTTC.

V usage is TRBV2 and J usage is TRBJ1-2; D is undetermined. Trimming removed 7 bases at V and 2 bases at J, with 14 bases between. Germline lookup yields CDR1 SNHLY and CDR2 FYNNEI. The CDR3 is made up of 14 amino acids. The CDR3, as DNA: TGTGCCAGCACTAGAGGTGAACCAAACTATGGCTACACCTTC. Encoded protein: CASTRGEPNYGYTF.

The V and J genes are TRBV30 and TRBJ2-7; possible D gene TRBD2, 6 bases. With 2 bases removed from V and 7 bases from J, the gap between germline ends came to 15 bases. The length of the CDR3 is 13 residues. CDR1 and CDR2 (germline): GTSNPN, SVGIG (reference sequence). The chain's CDR3 is CAWSLGRGREQYF. The CDR3 DNA reads TGTGCCTGGAGTCTAGGTCGTGGGAGGGAGCAGTACTTC.

The genes are TRBV5-1 and TRBJ1-1, with D possibly being TRBD1 (6 bases). The CDR3 length is 15 residues. In germline, CDR1 is SGHRS, CDR2 YFSETQ. Trimming cost V 4 bases and J 0 bases, with 13 bases left between them. The CDR3 DNA reads as TGCGCCAGCAGCCCGGGACAACTCTTGAACACTGAAGCTTTCTTT. Encoded protein: CASSPGQLLNTEAFF.

The gene calls are TRBV25-1 and TRBJ1-2; tentatively, D is TRBD1 (5 bases). V was clipped by 4 bases and J by 5 bases, with 20 bases between them. Germline CDR1 MGHDK, CDR2 SYGVNS. This CDR3 is built from 16 residues. CDR3 protein: CASSGVSRGGSYGYTF. CDR3 in DNA: TGTGCCAGCAGTGGTGTCAGCCGCGGGGGATCTTATGGCTACACCTTC.